This TCR beta chain was sequenced for a study of blood T cell repertoires in COVID-19. In the study overall: Samples representing acute and convalescent COVID-19 were sourced from the United States, Italy and Spain. Sources were T cells, B-cell-depleted T cells, or PBMCs; the material itself was cDNA or gDNA.

Clones were sequenced by immunoSEQ multiplex PCR, and TCRdb holds only the in-frame ones, with some missing. The sample records 200,000 or so clones, 80% to 90% being singletons. The CDR3 length is 15 residues. The germline V gene has CDR1 LNHDA and CDR2 SQIVND (reference sequence). The ends lost 0 bases at V and 3 bases at J; junction bases unmatched: 3. The chain uses TRBV19 and TRBJ2-7; 9 bases match TRBD1. Sequencing was done on a sample of peripheral blood. The receptor was derived from a man aged 45-60 years who had recovered from COVID-19. The CDR3 DNA follows: TGTGCCAGTAGTATAGATTGGACAGGGGACTACGAGCAGTACTTC. Encoded protein: CASSIDWTGDYEQYF.